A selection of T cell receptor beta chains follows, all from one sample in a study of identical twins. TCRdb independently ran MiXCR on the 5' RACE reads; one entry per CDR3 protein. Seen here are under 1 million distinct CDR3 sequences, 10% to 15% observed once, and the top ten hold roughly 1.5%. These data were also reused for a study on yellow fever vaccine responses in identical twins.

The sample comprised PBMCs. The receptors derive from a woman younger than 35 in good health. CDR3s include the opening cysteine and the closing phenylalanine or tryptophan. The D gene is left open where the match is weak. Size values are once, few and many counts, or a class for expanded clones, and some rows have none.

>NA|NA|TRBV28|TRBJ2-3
CASIHSITDTQYF
TGTGCCAGCATCCACAGCATCACAGATACGCAGTATTTT
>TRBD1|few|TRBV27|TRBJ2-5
CASSFVGQGGQTQYF
TGTGCCAGCAGTTTCGTTGGACAGGGCGGACAGACCCAGTACTTC
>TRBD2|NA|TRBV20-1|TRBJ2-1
CSAPVMGLADNEQSF
TGCAGTGCGCCCGTCATGGGACTAGCGGACAATGAGCAGTCCTTC
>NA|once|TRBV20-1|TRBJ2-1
CSARALRLGHEQFF
TGCAGTGCTAGAGCTCTGCGGTTGGGGCATGAGCAGTTCTTC
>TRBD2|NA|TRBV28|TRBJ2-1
CASSSSGTSSYNEQFF
TGTGCCAGCAGTTCTAGCGGGACGAGCTCCTACAATGAGCAGTTCTTC
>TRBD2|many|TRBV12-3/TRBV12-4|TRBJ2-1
CASSPGLAGTYNEQFF
TGTGCCAGCTCACCAGGCCTAGCGGGAACTTACAATGAGCAGTTCTTC
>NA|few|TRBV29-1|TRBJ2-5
CSVAPGPVGETQYF
TGCAGCGTTGCTCCGGGCCCCGTCGGAGAGACCCAGTACTTC
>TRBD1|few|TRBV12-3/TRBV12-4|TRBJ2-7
CASGLQGASYEQYF
TGTGCCAGCGGCTTACAGGGGGCGTCCTACGAGCAGTACTTC
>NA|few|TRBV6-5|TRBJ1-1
CASSYSTGSGNTEAFF
TGTGCCAGCAGTTACTCGACGGGGTCAGGGAACACTGAAGCTTTCTTT
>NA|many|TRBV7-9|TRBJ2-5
CASSLPEQGRETQYF
TGTGCCAGCAGCCTCCCCGAACAGGGCAGGGAGACCCAGTACTTC
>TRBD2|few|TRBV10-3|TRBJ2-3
CAISPASGRPGEDTQYF
TGTGCCATCAGTCCGGCAAGCGGGAGGCCCGGGGAAGATACGCAGTATTTT
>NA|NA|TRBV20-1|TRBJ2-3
CSARAGTPDTQYF
TGCAGTGCTAGAGCCGGGACCCCAGATACGCAGTATTTT
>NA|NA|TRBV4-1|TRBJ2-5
CASSPGGTQETQYF
TGCGCCAGCAGCCCTGGTGGAACGCAAGAGACCCAGTACTTC
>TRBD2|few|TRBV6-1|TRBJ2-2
CASTLGGTRNTGELFF
TGTGCCAGCACCCTAGGCGGGACTAGGAACACCGGGGAGCTGTTTTTT
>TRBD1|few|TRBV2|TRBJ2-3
CASEQGTDTQYF
TGTGCCAGCGAACAGGGGACAGATACGCAGTATTTT
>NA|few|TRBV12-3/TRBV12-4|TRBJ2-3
CASSLSDSPTDTQYF
TGTGCCAGCAGCCTTTCCGACTCGCCCACGGATACGCAGTATTTT
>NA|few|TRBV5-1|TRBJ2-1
CASSLGTTTDEQFF
TGCGCCAGCAGCTTGGGGACAACTACGGATGAGCAGTTCTTC
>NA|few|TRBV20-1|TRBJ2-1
CSASFRVQYNEQFF
TGCAGTGCCTCATTCCGGGTTCAATACAATGAGCAGTTCTTC
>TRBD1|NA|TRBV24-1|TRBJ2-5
CASGLKTGRETQYF
TGTGCCTCGGGCCTAAAGACAGGGCGTGAGACCCAGTACTTC
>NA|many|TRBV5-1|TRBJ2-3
CASSFDLDTQYF
TGCGCCAGCAGCTTCGACCTAGATACGCAGTATTTT
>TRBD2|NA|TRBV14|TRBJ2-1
CASSHESGSRNEQFF
TGTGCCAGCAGCCATGAAAGCGGGAGTCGCAATGAGCAGTTCTTC
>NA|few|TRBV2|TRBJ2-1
CASSEALERIKFF
TGTGCCAGCAGTGAAGCGCTGGAGAGGATCAAATTCTTC
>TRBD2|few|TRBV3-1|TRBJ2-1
CASSHGLEVNEQFF
TGTGCCAGCAGCCACGGACTAGAGGTCAATGAGCAGTTCTTC
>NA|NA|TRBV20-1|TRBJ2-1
CSASLGNEQFF
TGCAGTGCTAGTCTCGGCAATGAGCAGTTCTTC
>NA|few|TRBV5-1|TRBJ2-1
CASSSRVSEQFF
TGCGCCAGCAGCTCCCGAGTCAGTGAGCAGTTCTTC
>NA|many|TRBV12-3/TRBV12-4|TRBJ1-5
CASSLDERLNQPQHF
TGTGCCAGCAGTTTAGACGAACGACTCAATCAGCCCCAGCATTTT
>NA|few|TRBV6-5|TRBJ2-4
CASSYSRVGNIQYF
TGTGCCAGCAGTTACTCCAGGGTGGGAAACATTCAGTACTTC
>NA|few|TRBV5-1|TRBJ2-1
CASRTAVYNEQFF
TGCGCCAGCAGGACCGCGGTTTACAATGAGCAGTTCTTC
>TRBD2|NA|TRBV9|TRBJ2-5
CASSVETSEETQYF
TGTGCCAGCAGCGTAGAGACTAGCGAAGAGACCCAGTACTTC
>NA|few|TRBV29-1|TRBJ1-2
CSLMGARGYTF
TGCAGCCTTATGGGGGCTCGGGGCTACACCTTC
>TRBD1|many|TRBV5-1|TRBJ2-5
CASSLGQGLQTQYF
TGCGCCAGCAGCCTGGGACAGGGCCTACAGACCCAGTACTTC
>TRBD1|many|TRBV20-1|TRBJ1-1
CSARTQGKATEAFF
TGCAGTGCTAGAACACAGGGGAAGGCCACTGAAGCTTTCTTT
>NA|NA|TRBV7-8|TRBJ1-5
CASSLVGGTVNQPQHF
TGTGCCAGCAGCTTGGTAGGGGGGACGGTAAATCAGCCCCAGCATTTT
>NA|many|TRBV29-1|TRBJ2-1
CSVDRRDYEQFF
TGCAGCGTTGATAGGCGGGACTATGAGCAGTTCTTC
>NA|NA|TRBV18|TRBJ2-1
CASSPSQVEQFF
TGTGCCAGCTCACCATCCCAGGTAGAGCAGTTCTTC
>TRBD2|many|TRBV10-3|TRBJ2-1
CATQTSANEQFF
TGTGCCACCCAAACTAGCGCCAATGAGCAGTTCTTC
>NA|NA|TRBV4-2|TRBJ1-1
CASSQTAAGKTEAFF
TGTGCCAGCAGCCAAACGGCGGCAGGGAAGACTGAAGCTTTCTTT
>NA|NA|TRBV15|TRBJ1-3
CATTTGRNTIYF
TGTGCCACCACCACGGGGCGAAACACCATATATTTT
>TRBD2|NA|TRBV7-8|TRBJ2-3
CASSLASGLAVTTDTQYF
TGTGCCAGCAGCTTAGCGTCGGGACTAGCGGTTACCACAGATACGCAGTATTTT